The sequence of this T cell receptor beta chain was determined in a study of cytomegalovirus exposure and HLA in healthy donors. Germline assignment: CDR1 SGDLS and CDR2 YYNGEE. The junction had 0 bases not matched to a gene; V was cut back by 0 bases and J by 0 bases. This CDR3 is built from 15 residues. Remarks on this clone: The antigen remains unidentified.

The primer mix had 60 Vbeta and 13 Jbeta primers. In the authors' workflow: In a later analysis, the count reached some 73 million unique TCR beta chains, with roughly 11 million shared. Assay: immunoSEQ multiplex PCR; the TCRdb copy retains only in-frame clones and omits some. The V and J calls and clone size come from that table; D and trimming were worked out from the DNA. The repertoire holds about 150,000 clones, with 70% to 80% as singletons. Points from the study as a whole: The authors enumerated 150 to 200 TCR beta chains as linked to cytomegalovirus. The HLA-A and HLA-B alleles of most subjects were reportedly predicted accurately from TCR beta sequences. In a later analysis, most CMV-associated TCR beta chains appeared HLA-restricted.

The gene calls are TRBV9 and TRBJ2-1, with 7 positions matching TRBD1. This receptor was obtained from a male donor in good health and CMV-seronegative. Sequenced input: PBMCs. CDR3: CASSVEGASYNEQFF. CDR3 nucleotide sequence: TGTGCCAGCAGCGTAGAGGGGGCCTCCTACAATGAGCAGTTCTTC.